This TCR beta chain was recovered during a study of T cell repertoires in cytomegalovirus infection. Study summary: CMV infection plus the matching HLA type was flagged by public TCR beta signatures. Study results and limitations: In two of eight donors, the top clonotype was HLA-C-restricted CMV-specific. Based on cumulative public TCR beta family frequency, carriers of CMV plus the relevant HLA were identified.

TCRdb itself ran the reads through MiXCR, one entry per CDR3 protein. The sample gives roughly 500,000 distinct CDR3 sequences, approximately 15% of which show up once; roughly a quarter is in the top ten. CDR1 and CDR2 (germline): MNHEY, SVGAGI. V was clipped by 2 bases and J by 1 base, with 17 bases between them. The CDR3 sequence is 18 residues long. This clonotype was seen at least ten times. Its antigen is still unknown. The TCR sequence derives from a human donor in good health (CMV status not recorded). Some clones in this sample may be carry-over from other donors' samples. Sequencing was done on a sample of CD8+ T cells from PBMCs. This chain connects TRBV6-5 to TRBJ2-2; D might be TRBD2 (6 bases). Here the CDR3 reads CASSYRWGSGENTGELFF. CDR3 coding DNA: TGTGCCAGCAGTTACCGGTGGGGTTCGGGGGAGAACACCGGGGAGCTGTTTTTT.